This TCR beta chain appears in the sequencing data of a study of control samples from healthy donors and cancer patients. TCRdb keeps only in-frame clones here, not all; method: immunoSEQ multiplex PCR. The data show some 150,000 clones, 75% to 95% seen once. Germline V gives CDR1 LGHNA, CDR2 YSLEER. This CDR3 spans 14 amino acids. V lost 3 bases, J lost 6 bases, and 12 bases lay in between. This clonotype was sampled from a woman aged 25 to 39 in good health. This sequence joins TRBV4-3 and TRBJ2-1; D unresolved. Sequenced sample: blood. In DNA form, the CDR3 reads TGCGCCAGCAGCCACGACCCGACTCCCAATGAGCAGTTCTTC. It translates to CASSHDPTPNEQFF.